The sequence of this TCR beta chain was determined in a study of siplizumab effects on memory and regulatory T cells. TCRdb's table, derived via immunoSEQ multiplex PCR, lists solely in-frame clones and lacks some. The top ten hold approximately 1.4% of the sample, which has roughly 80,000 clones, approximately 86% seen once. The germline gives CDR1 MNHEY, CDR2 SVGAGI. This CDR3 is built from 12 residues. V dropped 4 bases and J dropped 9 bases, with 7 bases sitting between them. Points from the study as a whole: Suppressive capability of dividing Tregs from siplizumab cultures went unverified. Treatment with siplizumab left mappable alloreactive CD4+ clones averaging roughly 69% Treg-derived, compared with 25% to 30% in controls. Memory cells that were CD4+ and unstimulated gave rise to alloreactive sequences, which siplizumab significantly reduced.

As regards this clone: Its antigen is unknown.

V is TRBV6-5 and J is TRBJ1-6; D remains ambiguous. The clonotype comes from a human donor in good health. The specimen sequenced was Tregs sorted from blood. The CDR3 DNA sequence: TGTGCCAGCAGTTTTGCATCTTCACCCCTCCACTTT. The encoded protein is CASSFASSPLHF.